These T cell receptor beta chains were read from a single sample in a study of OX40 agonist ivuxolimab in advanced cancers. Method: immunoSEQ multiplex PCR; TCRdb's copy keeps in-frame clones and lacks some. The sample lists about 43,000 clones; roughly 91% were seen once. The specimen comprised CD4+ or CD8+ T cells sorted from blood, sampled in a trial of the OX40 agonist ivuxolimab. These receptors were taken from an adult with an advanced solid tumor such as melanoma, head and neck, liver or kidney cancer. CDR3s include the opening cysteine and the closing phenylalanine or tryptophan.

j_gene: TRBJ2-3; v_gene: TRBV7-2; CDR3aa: CASSLAPTNRFSTDTQYF
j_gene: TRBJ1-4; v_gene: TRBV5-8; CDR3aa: CASSLATTGHEKLFF
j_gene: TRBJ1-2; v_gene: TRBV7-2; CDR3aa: CASSLGAGDYGYTF
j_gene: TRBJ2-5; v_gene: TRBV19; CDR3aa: CASSLGLAGGIGETQYF
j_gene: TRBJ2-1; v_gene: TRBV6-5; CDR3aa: CASSPNIDNEQFF
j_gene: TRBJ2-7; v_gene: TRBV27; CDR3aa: CASSTTGLEQYF
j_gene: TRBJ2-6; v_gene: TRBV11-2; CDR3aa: CASGTAGANVLTF
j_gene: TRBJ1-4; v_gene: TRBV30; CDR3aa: CAWSEIGDEKLFF
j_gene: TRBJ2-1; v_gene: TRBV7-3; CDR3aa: CASSLDGAYQYNEQFF
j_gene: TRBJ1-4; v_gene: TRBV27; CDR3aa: CASRTGPYNEKLFF
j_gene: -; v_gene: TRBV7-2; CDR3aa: CASSLQQGAHEQYF
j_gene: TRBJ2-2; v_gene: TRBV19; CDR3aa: CASSATSAGELFF
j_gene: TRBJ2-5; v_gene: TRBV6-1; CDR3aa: CASSLLGGSQETQYF
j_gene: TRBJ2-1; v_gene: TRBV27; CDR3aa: CASSPRTGARNEQFF
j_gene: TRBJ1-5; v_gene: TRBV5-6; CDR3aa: CASSSIIVPDQPQHF
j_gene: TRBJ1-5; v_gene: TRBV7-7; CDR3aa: CASSFDQPQHF
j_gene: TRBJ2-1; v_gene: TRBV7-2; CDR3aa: CASSLSGGTEQFF
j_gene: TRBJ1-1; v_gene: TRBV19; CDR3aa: CASSVQGAGTEAFF
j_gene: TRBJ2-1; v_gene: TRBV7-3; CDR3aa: CASSLTGLDNEQFF
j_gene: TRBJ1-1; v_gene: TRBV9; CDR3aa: CASSVAGNTEAFF
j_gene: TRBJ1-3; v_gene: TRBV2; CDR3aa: CASSERLGNTIYF
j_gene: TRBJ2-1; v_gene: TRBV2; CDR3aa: CASSIMGLAGEQFF
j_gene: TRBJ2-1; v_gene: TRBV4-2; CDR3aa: CASSQVAGGRDEQFF